The rows below give T cell receptor beta chains drawn from one sample of a study of Tregs in tolerant kidney transplant recipients. The repertoire was sequenced with immunoSEQ multiplex PCR; TCRdb's copy has only in-frame clones and lacks some. The sample includes about 94,000 clones, 80% to 95% seen only once; the top ten take 0.35% to 0.55%. Sequenced here: CD4+ T cells from blood, sampled before the transplant. All receptors derive from a human donor who received a combined kidney and bone marrow transplant. Each CDR3 is given with its conserved first and last residue. D genes are given only for firm matches. Part of the rows lack a size; the others show once, few, many or a class for expanded clones.

clone_size: few
j_call: TRBJ1-1
d_call: .
v_call: TRBV5-8
cdr3_aa: CASSLQQGFTEAFF
cdr3_nt: TGTGCCAGCAGCTTGCAGCAGGGATTCACTGAAGCTTTCTTT

clone_size: .
j_call: TRBJ2-5
d_call: TRBD2
v_call: TRBV18
cdr3_aa: CASSLRLAGDGETQYF
cdr3_nt: TGTGCCAGCTCACTCAGACTAGCGGGAGATGGGGAGACCCAGTACTTC

clone_size: once
j_call: TRBJ2-7
d_call: .
v_call: TRBV9
cdr3_aa: CASSGPDSRYEQYF
cdr3_nt: TGTGCCAGCAGCGGGCCGGACAGTAGGTACGAGCAGTACTTC

clone_size: once
j_call: TRBJ2-7
d_call: .
v_call: TRBV2
cdr3_aa: CASSGTIARGEQYF
cdr3_nt: TGTGCCAGCAGTGGAACTATTGCTCGGGGCGAGCAGTACTTC

clone_size: .
j_call: TRBJ2-3
d_call: TRBD2
v_call: TRBV10-3
cdr3_aa: CAVAGEPDTQYF
cdr3_nt: TGTGCCGTAGCGGGGGAGCCAGATACGCAGTATTTT

clone_size: .
j_call: TRBJ2-2
d_call: TRBD2
v_call: TRBV5-4
cdr3_aa: CASSFGGLAGVRTGELFF
cdr3_nt: TGTGCCAGCAGCTTCGGAGGACTAGCGGGAGTACGTACCGGGGAGCTGTTTTTT

clone_size: .
j_call: TRBJ1-1
d_call: .
v_call: TRBV10-3
cdr3_aa: CAISETGNTEAFF
cdr3_nt: TGTGCCATCAGTGAGACAGGGAACACTGAAGCTTTCTTT

clone_size: .
j_call: TRBJ2-3
d_call: .
v_call: TRBV9
cdr3_aa: CASSGRDLITDTQYF
cdr3_nt: TGTGCCAGCAGCGGCCGGGACTTGATCACAGATACGCAGTATTTT

clone_size: .
j_call: TRBJ2-1
d_call: TRBD2
v_call: TRBV4-3
cdr3_aa: CASSQELAGGLLEQFF
cdr3_nt: TGCGCCAGCAGCCAGGAACTAGCGGGGGGGCTGCTTGAGCAGTTCTTC

clone_size: .
j_call: TRBJ1-2
d_call: .
v_call: TRBV30
cdr3_aa: CAWAQPRAGNYGYTF
cdr3_nt: TGTGCCTGGGCTCAACCAAGGGCAGGGAACTATGGCTACACCTTC

clone_size: .
j_call: TRBJ1-1
d_call: .
v_call: TRBV30
cdr3_aa: CAWSVRRTVNTEAFF
cdr3_nt: TGTGCCTGGAGTGTACGGAGGACAGTGAACACTGAAGCTTTCTTT

clone_size: .
j_call: TRBJ1-3
d_call: .
v_call: TRBV7-9
cdr3_aa: CASSLKGDGFSGNTIYF
cdr3_nt: TGTGCCAGCAGCTTAAAAGGAGACGGATTCTCTGGAAACACCATATATTTT

clone_size: .
j_call: TRBJ1-1
d_call: .
v_call: TRBV18
cdr3_aa: CASSPDIPENTEAFF
cdr3_nt: TGTGCCAGCTCACCCGACATCCCCGAGAACACTGAAGCTTTCTTT

clone_size: .
j_call: TRBJ1-5
d_call: .
v_call: TRBV19
cdr3_aa: CASSMLNQPQHF
cdr3_nt: TGTGCCAGTAGTATGTTAAATCAGCCCCAGCATTTT

clone_size: .
j_call: TRBJ2-3
d_call: TRBD2
v_call: TRBV10-3
cdr3_aa: CAISPGGREDTQYF
cdr3_nt: TGTGCCATCAGTCCGGGAGGCCGGGAAGATACGCAGTATTTT

clone_size: .
j_call: TRBJ1-1
d_call: .
v_call: TRBV7-2
cdr3_aa: CASSLNGGSLNTEAFF
cdr3_nt: TGTGCCAGCAGCTTAAACGGCGGCAGTTTGAACACTGAAGCTTTCTTT

clone_size: .
j_call: TRBJ2-1
d_call: .
v_call: TRBV5-1
cdr3_aa: CASSPALVNEQFF
cdr3_nt: TGCGCCAGCAGCCCGGCCCTAGTCAATGAGCAGTTCTTC

clone_size: .
j_call: TRBJ2-7
d_call: .
v_call: TRBV5-1
cdr3_aa: CASSLTYNAYEQYF
cdr3_nt: TGCGCCAGCAGCTTAACATATAATGCCTACGAGCAGTACTTC

clone_size: .
j_call: TRBJ1-1
d_call: TRBD1
v_call: TRBV6-5
cdr3_aa: CASSYLSAGVRGEAFF
cdr3_nt: TGTGCCAGCAGTTACCTAAGCGCCGGGGTCAGGGGGGAAGCTTTCTTT

clone_size: .
j_call: TRBJ1-5
d_call: .
v_call: TRBV15
cdr3_aa: CATSRDRTGDNQPQHF
cdr3_nt: TGTGCCACCAGCAGAGACCGAACAGGAGACAATCAGCCCCAGCATTTT

clone_size: .
j_call: TRBJ1-1
d_call: TRBD1
v_call: TRBV7-2
cdr3_aa: CASSLVSRGRGKNTEAFF
cdr3_nt: TGTGCCAGCAGCTTAGTGTCGAGGGGGCGCGGTAAGAACACTGAAGCTTTCTTT

clone_size: .
j_call: TRBJ1-3
d_call: .
v_call: TRBV7-6
cdr3_aa: CASSLYTLSSGNTIYF
cdr3_nt: TGTGCCAGCAGCTTATATACGTTGAGCTCTGGAAACACCATATATTTT

clone_size: .
j_call: TRBJ1-5
d_call: .
v_call: TRBV6-5
cdr3_aa: CASGALTGYNQPQHF
cdr3_nt: TGTGCCAGCGGAGCCTTGACAGGCTACAATCAGCCCCAGCATTTT

clone_size: once
j_call: TRBJ2-4
d_call: .
v_call: TRBV28
cdr3_aa: CASSLWGVRAKNIQYF
cdr3_nt: TGTGCCAGCAGCCTGTGGGGGGTTAGGGCCAAAAACATTCAGTACTTC

clone_size: .
j_call: TRBJ2-1
d_call: .
v_call: TRBV7-9
cdr3_aa: CASSPVRRGGIFDEQFF
cdr3_nt: TGTGCCAGCAGCCCAGTAAGAAGGGGGGGCATATTCGATGAGCAGTTCTTC

clone_size: .
j_call: TRBJ1-3
d_call: .
v_call: TRBV28
cdr3_aa: CASSLGTSGNTIYF
cdr3_nt: TGTGCCAGCAGTCTAGGCACCTCTGGAAACACCATATATTTT

clone_size: .
j_call: TRBJ1-1
d_call: .
v_call: TRBV19
cdr3_aa: CASSSAGKGSEAFF
cdr3_nt: TGTGCCAGTAGTTCCGCGGGGAAAGGATCTGAAGCTTTCTTT